Given below is one T cell receptor beta chain in context. This entry comes from a study of blood T cell repertoires in COVID-19. Study background: The United States, Italy and Spain provided the acute and convalescent COVID-19 samples. The cDNA or gDNA used as material had been derived from T cells, B-cell-depleted T cells, or PBMCs.

Methods used by the authors: For nucleated cells, counts were estimated from reference gene primer amplification. Clones were read by immunoSEQ multiplex PCR, and TCRdb kept only the in-frame ones, dropping some. The V and J calls and clone size were taken over from that table, and D and trimming were inferred from the DNA. Of around 190,000 clones listed, about 80% were seen once; the top ten hold around 7%. CDR3 length equals 13 residues. V lost 7 bases and J lost 6; bases outside the gene matches: 7. The germline gives CDR1 MNHEY, CDR2 SVGAGI. The V and J genes are TRBV6-5 and TRBJ2-3; 7 bases agree with TRBD2. This TCR was sampled from a man aged 65-85 years with active or convalescent COVID-19. Material for sequencing was peripheral blood. The CDR3: CASTVAGADTQYF. The CDR3, as DNA: TGTGCCAGCACGGTGGCGGGAGCGGATACGCAGTATTTT.